Only a few counts were recorded for the clone carrying this TCR beta chain. Its antigen is as yet unknown. These data come from a study of T cell repertoires in cytomegalovirus infection. Study-level background: HLA-B-restricted CMV epitopes that are well studied were used alongside recently identified HLA-C-restricted ones.

General study findings and limits: The ex vivo response was dominated by HLA-C-restricted CMV-specific TCR beta clonotypes.

TCRdb called the reads again in MiXCR, with one record for every CDR3 protein. This table holds hundreds of thousands of distinct CDR3 sequences, about 30% found once. Trimming removed 3 bases at V and 6 bases at J, with 9 bases between. This CDR3 region has 12 residues. Germline values: CDR1 DFQATT, CDR2 SNEGSKA (reference sequence). V gene TRBV20-1 combines with J gene TRBJ2-1; D not certain. The sample here was cultured CD8+ T cells from PBMCs, taken from culture after CMV antigen stimulation. This TCR was sampled from a human donor in good health (CMV status not recorded). Some clones in this sample may be carry-over from other donors' samples. The CDR3 region has the DNA TGCAGTGCTAGCGGCTGGGGCAATGAGCAGTTCTTC. Its protein product is CSASGWGNEQFF.